These 20 T cell receptor beta chains were sequenced from one sample in a study of long-term antiretroviral therapy in people with HIV (dated by TCRdb to between 2021 and 2024). The immunoSEQ hsTCRB v3.0 assay was used at survey level resolution for TRB variable region sequencing. As stored in TCRdb, this immuneACCESS dataset retains in-frame rearrangements with V and J assigned. A fraction of the clones does not appear; measured against another copy, unresolved V genes explain less than half of the discrepancy, and the remainder lacks a known reason. In all, the sample holds fewer than 45,000 clones, and approximately 80% of those were seen once. Approximately 14% of the sample goes to the ten largest clones. The sample in question was unsorted PBMCs, obtained 0.3 years after starting antiretroviral therapy. The receptors stem from a young man with HIV.

The gene calls are TRBV29-1 and TRBJ2-7, with D possibly matching TRBD2 (6 bases). The V and J ends lost 7 bases and 2 bases respectively, with 24 bases between them. Germline values: CDR1 SQVTM, CDR2 ANQGSEA. The CDR3 has 16 amino acids. The CDR3 is CSAGGASGLVTYEQYF. The CDR3 bases are TGCAGCGCCGGCGGGGCATCGGGACTCGTAACCTACGAGCAGTACTTC.

The rearrangement uses TRBV5-1 and TRBJ2-2, with D maybe TRBD1 (6 bases). This CDR3 has 14 residues. Per the germline V gene, CDR1 is SGHRS and CDR2 is YFSETQ. The germline V and J ends were trimmed by 4 bases and 2 bases, with 9 bases remaining between them. The CDR3 nucleotides are TGCGCCAGCAGCAAGGGACAAAACACCGGGGAGCTGTTTTTT. Residues: CASSKGQNTGELFF.

The V and J genes are TRBV5-6 and TRBJ2-7; D gene unclear. Germline-derived CDR1 and CDR2 are SGHDT and YYEEEE. The V end was cut by 0 bases, the J end by 10 bases, with 8 bases between. The CDR3 extends over 11 amino acids. DNA of the CDR3: TGTGCCAGCAGCTTGGCCTTCGAACAGTACTTC. It translates to CASSLAFEQYF.

The V gene is TRBV10-2, the J gene TRBJ2-7, with TRBD2 identical over 9 bases. Germline loops: CDR1 WSHSY, CDR2 SAAADI. The CDR3 contains 14 residues. The junction had 8 bases not matched to a gene; V was cut back by 4 bases and J by 7 bases. CDR3 nucleotide sequence: TGCGCCAGCAGTGTGCGCGGGAGGGCAGGGGAGCAGTACTTC. It encodes CASSVRGRAGEQYF.

The chain is built from TRBV5-4 and TRBJ2-1; tentatively, D is TRBD1 or TRBD2 (6 bases each). Trimming stripped 0 bases from V and 4 bases from J, with 11 bases between. CDR1 SGHNT and CDR2 YYREEE come from the germline V gene (reference sequence). The CDR3 contains 15 residues. CDR3 region: CASSLAGALYNEQFF. The CDR3 DNA reads as TGTGCCAGCAGCTTGGCGGGGGCTCTGTACAATGAGCAGTTCTTC.

CDR3 residues: CASSLVAGAYEQYF. CDR3 DNA sequence: TGCGCCAGCAGCTTGGTGGCGGGGGCCTACGAGCAGTACTTC. The chain combines TRBV5-1 with TRBJ2-7, with TRBD2 matching 7 bases. The length of the CDR3 is 14 residues. The V segment lost 0 bases and the J segment 2 bases; nucleotides outside the gene matches: 2. Germline V gives CDR1 SGHRS, CDR2 YFSETQ. Full variable domain (remainder filled in from reference TRBV5-1 and TRBJ2-7): KAGVTQTPRYLIKTRGQQVTLSCSPISGHRSVSWYQQTPGQGLQFLFEYFSETQRNKGNFPGRFSGRQFSNSRSEMNVSTLELGDSALYLCASSLVAGAYEQYFGPGTRLTVT.

The V call is TRBV5-4, the J call TRBJ1-1, with no clear D. Per germline, CDR1 SGHNT and CDR2 YYREEE (reference sequence). V was clipped by 2 bases and J by 0 bases, with 14 bases between them. The CDR3 is 16 amino acids. The CDR3 loop is CASSFLRAGMNTEAFF. DNA of the CDR3: TGTGCCAGCAGCTTCCTCCGGGCGGGAATGAACACTGAAGCTTTCTTT.

The chain links TRBV10-3 to TRBJ2-4; unclear D gene. This CDR3 is built from 16 residues. V was trimmed by 0 bases and J by 0 bases, leaving 9 bases between them. CDR1 ENHRY and CDR2 SYGVKD come from the germline V gene. The CDR3 loop is CAISESYSLAKNIQYF. In DNA form, the CDR3 reads TGTGCCATCAGTGAGTCCTACAGTCTAGCCAAAAACATTCAGTACTTC.

This chain joins TRBV7-3 and TRBJ2-1; TRBD1 matches at 9 bases. CDR1 and CDR2 from the germline V gene are SGHTA and FQGTGA. This CDR3 comprises 14 residues. The J segment lost 6 bases and the V segment lost 2 bases, leaving 2 bases of the junction unmatched. The DNA of the CDR3 is TGTGCCAGCAGCTTAGGGACAGGGTCCAATGAGCAGTTCTTC. This gives the protein CASSLGTGSNEQFF.

This rearrangement joins TRBV7-2 to TRBJ2-7; no definite D call. Trimming removed 1 base at V and 3 bases at J, with 10 bases between. The CDR3 spans 14 residues. Germline CDR1 reads SGHTA; CDR2 reads FQGNSA. CDR3 nucleotides: TGTGCCAGCAGCTTAGGGGCGGATTACTACGAGCAGTACTTC. Translating gives CASSLGADYYEQYF. Drawing the rest from reference TRBV7-2 and TRBJ2-7, the complete variable domain is GAGVSQSPSNKVTEKGKDVELRCDPISGHTALYWYRQSLGQGLEFLIYFQGNSAPDKSGLPSDRFSAERTGGSVSTLTIQRTQQEDSAVYLCASSLGADYYEQYFGPGTRLTVT.

For the CDR3, the DNA is TGTGCCAGCAGTTTTTCTCTAGCGGGCTCCTACAATGAGCAGTTCTTC. Translating it yields CASSFSLAGSYNEQFF. The chain employs TRBV28 and TRBJ2-1; TRBD2 matches 8 bases. The CDR3 covers 16 residues. Germline V CDR1 and CDR2: MDHEN, SYDVKM. V was clipped by 3 bases and J by 0 bases; unmatched bases: 4.

The V call is TRBV7-9, the J call TRBJ1-3; D unclear. The V gene lost 5 bases and the J gene lost 3 bases, with 17 bases spanning the gap. CDR1 and CDR2 from the germline V gene are SEHNR and FQNEAQ (reference sequence). This CDR3 is 16 amino acids long. The DNA for the CDR3 is TGTGCCAGCAGCCCTGGGCCCGCTTTGGGTGGAAACACCATATATTTT. Protein: CASSPGPALGGNTIYF.

V is TRBV9 and J is TRBJ2-1; the match to TRBD2 covers 13 bases. The trim removed 4 bases at V and 9 bases at J, leaving 10 bases unmatched. CDR1 SGDLS and CDR2 YYNGEE come from the germline V gene. The length of the CDR3 is 16 residues. DNA of the CDR3: TGTGCCAGCAGCTTCCGGACTAGCGGGAGCGTCGGTGAGCAGTTCTTC. It encodes CASSFRTSGSVGEQFF.

The chain joins TRBV30 to TRBJ1-1, with TRBD1 as a possible D gene (5 bases). CDR3 length equals 12 residues. V was trimmed by 3 bases and J by 5 bases, leaving 10 bases between them. Germline-derived CDR1 and CDR2 are GTSNPN and SVGIG (reference sequence). CDR3 amino acids: CAWSPGSTEAFF. DNA of the CDR3: TGTGCCTGGAGCCCAGGGAGTACTGAAGCTTTCTTT.

The rearrangement links TRBV19 to TRBJ2-7; 8 bases agree with TRBD1. This CDR3 contains 14 residues. CDR1 is LNHDA and CDR2 is SQIVND in the germline V gene (reference sequence). With V trimmed by 5 bases and J by 2 bases, 5 bases remained unmatched. The CDR3 nucleotides read TGTGCCAGTAGTCAAGGGACAGGCCCCTACGAGCAGTACTTC. Encoded protein: CASSQGTGPYEQYF.

J is TRBJ2-1 and V is TRBV15; 8 positions match TRBD2. Per germline, CDR1 LNHNV and CDR2 YYDKDF (reference sequence). This CDR3 is 17 amino acids long. V lost 0 bases and J lost 7; bases outside the gene matches: 11. The DNA for the CDR3 is TGTGCCACCAGCAGAGATCGGTTTAGCGGGGCAGGTAATGAGCAGTTCTTC. Translation: CATSRDRFSGAGNEQFF.

V gene TRBV5-6 combines with J gene TRBJ1-6; D is perhaps TRBD1 (5 bases). CDR3 length: 14 residues. The V end lost 1 base, the J end lost 8 bases, and 10 bases lay between the germline ends. Per the germline V gene, CDR1 is SGHDT and CDR2 is YYEEEE. Written as DNA, the CDR3 is TGTGCCAGCAGCTTGTCGGGGGGGGATTCACCCCTCCACTTT. Protein product: CASSLSGGDSPLHF.

The V call is TRBV6-6, the J call TRBJ2-7; a weak D match, TRBD1 (7 bases). The CDR3 length is 14 residues. From germline, CDR1 is MNHNY and CDR2 SVGAGI (reference sequence). The V gene lost 7 bases and the J gene lost 1 base, with 14 bases spanning the gap. CDR3 loop: CASKGGGESYEQYF. The CDR3 DNA sequence: TGTGCCAGCAAAGGGGGCGGGGAGTCCTACGAGCAGTACTTC.

The chain uses TRBV5-4 and TRBJ2-1; 15 bases match TRBD2. V was clipped by 4 bases and J by 9 bases; unmatched bases: 5. Germline CDR1 and CDR2: SGHNT and YYREEE (reference sequence). The CDR3 runs to 15 residues. This CDR3 is CASSPGTSGRSEQFF. The CDR3 DNA reads TGTGCCAGCAGCCCCGGGACTAGCGGGAGGAGTGAGCAGTTCTTC.

The rearrangement joins TRBV21-1 to TRBJ2-2; the table's D gene call, TRBD1, was not cross checked with the DNA. TRBV21-1 has pseudogene status. The CDR3 sequence is 17 residues long. Here the CDR3 reads CASSKRGMDTGTGELFF. The CDR3 DNA is TGTGCCAGCAGCAAAAGGGGGATGGATACGGGGACCGGGGAGCTGTTTTTT.